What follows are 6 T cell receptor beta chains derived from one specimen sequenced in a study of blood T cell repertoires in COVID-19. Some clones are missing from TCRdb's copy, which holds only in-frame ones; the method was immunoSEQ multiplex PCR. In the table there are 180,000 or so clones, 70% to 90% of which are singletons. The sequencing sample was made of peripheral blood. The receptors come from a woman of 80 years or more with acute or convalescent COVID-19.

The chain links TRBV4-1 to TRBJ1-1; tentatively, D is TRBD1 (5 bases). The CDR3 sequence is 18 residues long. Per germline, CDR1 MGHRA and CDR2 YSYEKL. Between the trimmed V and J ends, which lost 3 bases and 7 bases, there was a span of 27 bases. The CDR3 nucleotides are TGCGCCAGCAGCCACCGCCGGGGCGCGGGAGAAGGTAGGAATGAAGCTTTCTTT. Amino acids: CASSHRRGAGEGRNEAFF.

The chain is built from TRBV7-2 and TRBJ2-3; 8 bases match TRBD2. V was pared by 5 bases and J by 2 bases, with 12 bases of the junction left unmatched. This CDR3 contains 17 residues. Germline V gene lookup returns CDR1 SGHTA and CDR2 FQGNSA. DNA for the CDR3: TGTGCCAGCAGCCCAAGATCTGGAGCGGGGGCCACAGATACGCAGTATTTT. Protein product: CASSPRSGAGATDTQYF. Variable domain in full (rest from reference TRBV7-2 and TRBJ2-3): GAGVSQSPSNKVTEKGKDVELRCDPISGHTALYWYRQSLGQGLEFLIYFQGNSAPDKSGLPSDRFSAERTGGSVSTLTIQRTQQEDSAVYLCASSPRSGAGATDTQYFGPGTRLTVL.

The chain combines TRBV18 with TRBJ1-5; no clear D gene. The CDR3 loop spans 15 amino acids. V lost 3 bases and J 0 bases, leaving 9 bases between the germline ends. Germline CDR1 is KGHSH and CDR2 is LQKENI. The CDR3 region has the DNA TGTGCCAGCTCACCGGCCGGGAATAGCAATCAGCCCCAGCATTTT. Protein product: CASSPAGNSNQPQHF.

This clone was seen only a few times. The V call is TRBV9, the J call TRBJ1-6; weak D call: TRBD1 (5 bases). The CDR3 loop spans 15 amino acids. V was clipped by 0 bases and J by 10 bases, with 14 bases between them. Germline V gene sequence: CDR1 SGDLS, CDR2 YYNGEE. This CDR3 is CASSVDGRVGSPLHF. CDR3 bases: TGTGCCAGCAGCGTAGATGGCAGGGTGGGATCACCCCTCCACTTT. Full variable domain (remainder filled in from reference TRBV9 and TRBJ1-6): DSGVTQTPKHLITATGQRVTLRCSPRSGDLSVYWYQQSLDQGLQFLIQYYNGEERAKGNILERFSAQQFPDLHSELNLSSLELGDSALYFCASSVDGRVGSPLHFGNGTRLTVT.

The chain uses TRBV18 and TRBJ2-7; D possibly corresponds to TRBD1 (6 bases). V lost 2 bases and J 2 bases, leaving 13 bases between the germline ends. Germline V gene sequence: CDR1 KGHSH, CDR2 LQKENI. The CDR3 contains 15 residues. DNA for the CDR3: TGTGCCAGCTCACCAATGGCAGGGGATCCCTACGAGCAGTACTTC. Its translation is CASSPMAGDPYEQYF.

The CDR3 sequence: CASSVVGAGAYEQYF. DNA of the CDR3: TGTGCCAGCAGCGTCGTAGGGGCGGGGGCCTACGAGCAGTACTTC. The V gene is TRBV7-2, the J gene TRBJ2-7; 7 bases line up with TRBD2. Germline V gene data show CDR1 as SGHTA and CDR2 as FQGNSA. CDR3 length: 15 amino acids. V lost 5 bases and J lost 2; bases outside the gene matches: 9. Based on the CDR3 plus reference TRBV7-2 and TRBJ2-7, the full variable domain is GAGVSQSPSNKVTEKGKDVELRCDPISGHTALYWYRQSLGQGLEFLIYFQGNSAPDKSGLPSDRFSAERTGGSVSTLTIQRTQQEDSAVYLCASSVVGAGAYEQYFGPGTRLTVT.